Listed below are T cell receptor beta chains from one sample, sequenced in a study of blood T cell repertoires in COVID-19. Data came from immunoSEQ multiplex PCR; TCRdb stores just in-frame clones and leaves some out. The sample shows about 180,000 clones, 81% of them seen only once. Sequencing used peripheral blood. Receptors were obtained from a woman at least 80 years old with COVID-19, enrolled during active disease. CDR3s include the opening cysteine and the closing phenylalanine or tryptophan. D genes are given only for firm matches. Clone sizes are given selectively: once, few, many, or a class where the clone is expanded.

D	J	V	size	DNA	CDR3
TRBD1	TRBJ2-7	TRBV5-4	few	TGTGCCAGCAGCTATACAGGGGGCGAGCAGTACTTC	CASSYTGGEQYF
-	TRBJ2-3	TRBV27	once	TGTGCCAGCAATTCCTACAGGGTACCCGGCACAGATACGCAGTATTTT	CASNSYRVPGTDTQYF
TRBD1	TRBJ1-4	TRBV4-2	-	TGTGCCAGCAGACAAAGGGGGGGACAGGGGACTGGTGAAAAACTGTTTTTT	CASRQRGGQGTGEKLFF
TRBD1	TRBJ2-5	TRBV11-1	-	TGTGCCAGCAGCTTATTACCAGGGGGACAGACCCAGTACTTC	CASSLLPGGQTQYF
-	TRBJ1-4	TRBV18	-	TGTGCCAGCTCACCACCGGGCGAAAAACTGTTTTTT	CASSPPGEKLFF
-	TRBJ1-1	TRBV28	-	TGTGCCTGCAGTCCTGGTGTTAGATGGAACACTGAAGCTTTCTTT	CACSPGVRWNTEAFF
TRBD1	TRBJ1-5	TRBV5-6	-	TGTGCCAGCAGCTTGGGCGGGACAGGGTCTTATCAGCCCCAGCATTTT	CASSLGGTGSYQPQHF
TRBD1	TRBJ1-5	TRBV19	few	TGTGCCAGTAGATGGGACAGGGGAACCAATCAGCCCCAGCATTTT	CASRWDRGTNQPQHF
-	TRBJ1-2	TRBV7-5	-	TGTGTCAGAAGCTTATGGCCAGGGATTTATGGCTACACCTTC	CVRSLWPGIYGYTF
-	TRBJ1-2	TRBV11-3	-	TGTGCCAGCAGCCACGGACAGAGGGGTACGGCTAACTATGGCTACACCTTC	CASSHGQRGTANYGYTF
-	TRBJ2-2	TRBV19	-	TGTGCCAGTAGTCTACAGGGTACCGGGGAGCTGTTTTTT	CASSLQGTGELFF
TRBD1	TRBJ2-7	TRBV5-6	once	TGTGCCAGCAGCTCGACAGGGGAAGAACAGTACTTC	CASSSTGEEQYF
-	TRBJ1-1	TRBV15	-	TGTGCCACCAGCAGAGATCTTCAGGGGAATACTGAAGCTTTCTTT	CATSRDLQGNTEAFF
TRBD1	TRBJ1-1	TRBV4-2	-	TGTGCCAGCAGCCCGGGACAGGGCAATGTGAACACTGAAGCTTTCTTT	CASSPGQGNVNTEAFF
-	TRBJ1-1	TRBV2	-	TGTGCCAGCAGTGAGGCAAGGGGTTACACTGAAGCTTTCTTT	CASSEARGYTEAFF
-	TRBJ1-2	TRBV19	-	TGTGCCAGTAGTCCAACACAGGGCAGGGCGAGTGTCTATGGCTACACCTTC	CASSPTQGRASVYGYTF
TRBD1	TRBJ2-3	TRBV6-1	-	TGTGCCAGCAGTGATTACAGGGGAACAGATACGCAGTATTTT	CASSDYRGTDTQYF
-	TRBJ2-7	TRBV3-1/TRBV3-2	-	TGTGCCAGCAGCCGTAATTTCCACGAGCAGTACTTC	CASSRNFHEQYF
TRBD1	TRBJ2-5	TRBV7-9	few	TGTGCCAGCAGCTCCTGGACAGGGGGCATGGAGACCCAGTACTTC	CASSSWTGGMETQYF
-	TRBJ2-5	TRBV21-1	-	TGTGCCAGCAGCCGACGTAGGGGTGAGGAGACCCAGTACTTC	CASSRRRGEETQYF
TRBD1	TRBJ1-4	TRBV7-9	-	TGTGCCAGCAGCGCTGGACAGGGCCAGCATGAAAAACTGTTTTTT	CASSAGQGQHEKLFF
TRBD2	TRBJ2-7	TRBV14	-	TGTGCCAGCAGCCAAGGAGTATGGTCTAGCGGGGTCCCCTACGAGCAGTACTTC	CASSQGVWSSGVPYEQYF
-	TRBJ2-2	TRBV5-1	few	TGCGCCAGCAGCTCGGACAGGAACACCGGGGAGCTGTTTTTT	CASSSDRNTGELFF
-	TRBJ1-1	TRBV28	few	TGTGCCAGCAGCCTTAATCCAGGATCATTGAACACTGAAGCTTTCTTT	CASSLNPGSLNTEAFF
-	TRBJ2-7	TRBV7-9	-	TGTGCCAGCAGCTCCCTGAACAGCAAACCCTACGAGCAGTACTTC	CASSSLNSKPYEQYF
TRBD2	TRBJ2-1	TRBV7-9	-	TGTGCCAGCAGCTTAGTACTAGCGGGGGGTTACAATGAGCAGTTCTTC	CASSLVLAGGYNEQFF
-	TRBJ2-5	TRBV7-6	-	TGTGCCAGCAGCTTGGCCCGCCAAGAGACCCAGTACTTC	CASSLARQETQYF
-	TRBJ2-7	TRBV5-1	-	TGCGCCAGCAGCTTGGGTATGAGATCCGAGCAGTACTTC	CASSLGMRSEQYF
-	TRBJ2-1	TRBV7-3	-	TGTGCCAGCAGCTCAGGGACCTACAATGAGCAGTTCTTC	CASSSGTYNEQFF
-	TRBJ1-1	TRBV18	-	TGTGCCAGCTCACCACCAAGCAGGGTAGAGAACACTGAAGCTTTCTTT	CASSPPSRVENTEAFF
-	TRBJ1-5	TRBV19	-	TGTGCCAGTAGTATAGAGGGGCAGGTTCAGCCCCAGCATTTT	CASSIEGQVQPQHF
-	TRBJ1-2	TRBV7-9	few	TGTGCCAGCAGCTTAGGGGGGGAGTTCTATGGCTACACCTTC	CASSLGGEFYGYTF
TRBD2	TRBJ2-3	TRBV9	-	TGTGCCAGCAGCCCCATAGCGGGGGGAAGCACAGATACGCAGTATTTT	CASSPIAGGSTDTQYF
TRBD1	TRBJ1-2	TRBV10-3	-	TGTGCCGTAAACAACGGACAGGGGGCTTCGGATGACTATGGCTACACCTTC	CAVNNGQGASDDYGYTF
-	TRBJ2-7	TRBV15	-	TGTGCCACCAGCAGAGATAAGGACGGGACCTACGAGCAGTACTTC	CATSRDKDGTYEQYF
TRBD2	TRBJ2-3	TRBV4-1	-	TGCGCCAGCAGCCCAAGCAATAGCGGGATCCGCACAGATACGCAGTATTTT	CASSPSNSGIRTDTQYF
-	TRBJ1-6	TRBV5-4	-	TGTGCCAGCAGCTTGGGGGGGGGTGTCAGGGATAATTCACCCCTCCACTTT	CASSLGGGVRDNSPLHF
-	TRBJ2-1	TRBV28	-	TGTGCCAGCAGGGTAGGGGGTGGCCTAGATCATCGTGGGCAGTTCTTC	CASRVGGGLDHRGQFF
-	TRBJ1-1	TRBV6-2/TRBV6-3	-	TGTGCCAGCAGTTACAACGGGTACGACACTGAAGCTTTCTTT	CASSYNGYDTEAFF
-	TRBJ2-7	TRBV7-2	once	TGTGCCAGCAGCCCGTTCTACGAGCAGTACTTC	CASSPFYEQYF
TRBD1	TRBJ1-1	TRBV2	-	TGTGCCAGCAACGGCCGGGACAGGGAAACAACTTTCTTT	CASNGRDRETTFF
-	TRBJ2-7	TRBV14	-	TGTGCCAGCAGCCAAGGGGGGACTCCTGTCTTC	CASSQGGTPVF
-	TRBJ2-7	TRBV11-3	-	TGTGCCAGCAGCTTAGGAACCGAGTACGAGCAGTACTTC	CASSLGTEYEQYF